This entry describes one TCR beta chain. Its antigen is unidentified. This sample is drawn from a study of T cell repertoires in cytomegalovirus infection. The study, taken as a whole, reports: CMV-specific TCR beta clonotypes restricted by HLA-C dominated the ex vivo response.

TCRdb ran MiXCR on the reads and lists one entry per CDR3 protein. The sample contains nearly 550,000 distinct CDR3 sequences, approximately 16% of which appear only once. Sequencing was performed on CD8+ T cells from PBMCs. This receptor was obtained from a human donor in good health (CMV status not recorded). Some clones in this sample may be carry-over from other donors' samples.

The CDR3 coding sequence is TGTGCCAGCAGAGAGGATGGGGCGACAGGGAGTCCTGGAAACACCATATATTTT. Its protein product is CASREDGATGSPGNTIYF. J is TRBJ1-3 and V is TRBV28; TRBD1 matches at 7 bases. With V trimmed by 6 bases and J by 2 bases, 16 bases remained unmatched. CDR1 and CDR2 from the germline V gene are MDHEN and SYDVKM. This CDR3 is 18 amino acids long. Drawing the rest from reference TRBV28 and TRBJ1-3, the complete variable domain is DVKVTQSSRYLVKRTGEKVFLECVQDMDHENMFWYRQDPGLGLRLIYFSYDVKMKEKGDIPEGYSVSREKKERFSLILESASTNQTSMYLCASREDGATGSPGNTIYFGEGSWLTVV.